Below are 4 T cell receptor beta chains sequenced from a single sample in a study of CD8+CD57+ T cells in acquired aplastic anemia. The patients chosen for sequencing had shown expansion of CD8+CD57+ cells (detected by flow cytometry). TCR beta VDJ and CDR3 profiling used genomic DNA as template. MiXCR was run by TCRdb on the reads, yielding one entry per CDR3 protein. This table has roughly 93,000 distinct CDR3 sequences, roughly two thirds appearing once. The sample comprised sorted CD4+, CD8+, or CD8+CD57+ T cells (not recorded which) from PBMCs. Receptors were obtained from a human donor with aplastic anemia.

This clonotype has just one count. The J gene is TRBJ2-7, the V gene TRBV2; 8 nucleotides agree with TRBD1. The CDR3 has 14 residues. The V and J ends lost 7 bases and 2 bases, in that order; junction bases with no gene match: 7. CDR1 and CDR2 (germline): SNHLY, FYNNEI. The CDR3 loop reads CASNRDRGPYEQYF. As DNA, the CDR3 is TGTGCCAGCAATCGAGACAGGGGTCCCTACGAGCAGTACTTC.

The chain links TRBV24-1 to TRBJ2-2, with TRBD2 identical over 7 bases. The J segment lost 2 bases and the V segment lost 4 bases, leaving 6 bases of the junction unmatched. The germline V gene has CDR1 KGHDR and CDR2 SFDVKD. The CDR3 has 16 amino acids. In DNA, the CDR3 is TGTGCCACCAGTGAGGCCGGGACTACCAACACCGGGGAGCTGTTTTTT. Translated, it gives CATSEAGTTNTGELFF.

This clonotype was counted a few times. The rearrangement uses TRBV19 and TRBJ1-5, with D uncertain. The CDR3 consists of 12 residues. V was shortened by 3 bases and J by 6 bases, with 6 bases between the two germline ends. CDR1 is LNHDA and CDR2 is SQIVND in the germline V gene (reference sequence). CDR3 protein: CASSIGVQPQHF. As DNA, the CDR3 is TGTGCCAGTAGTATTGGGGTTCAGCCCCAGCATTTT.

V gene TRBV20-1 combines with J gene TRBJ1-2, with D tentatively TRBD1 (5 bases). The CDR3 contains 13 residues. CDR1 is DFQATT and CDR2 is SNEGSKA in the germline V gene (reference sequence). V was clipped by 3 bases and J by 6 bases, with 14 bases between them. This CDR3 is CSASIPGQDGYTF. The CDR3 DNA follows: TGCAGTGCTAGTATTCCAGGGCAGGATGGCTACACCTTC.